The present T cell receptor (beta chain) was sequenced within a study of cytotoxic CD8 clonotypes in ibrutinib-treated CLL. Study-wide background: 24 partial and 2 complete responses; at median approximately 6 years, about 14 remitted, around 12 progressed. General study points: An increase in clonality occurred at ibrutinib response, followed by a return toward baseline at progression. Progressing patients had sampling times that differed from those of sustained-remission patients.

Note on this clone: Antigen specificity is unknown.

TCRdb's copy holds only in-frame clones and misses some; the assay was immunoSEQ multiplex PCR. The sample has some 50,000 clones, roughly 76% seen once. Trimming removed 4 bases from V and 3 bases from J, with 9 bases in between. Germline values: CDR1 MNHEY, CDR2 SMNVEV (reference sequence). The CDR3 covers 14 residues. The sequence was obtained from a human donor with chronic lymphocytic leukemia. V gene TRBV27 combines with J gene TRBJ2-2, with D hard to call. The sequenced sample was PBMCs, obtained after 12 months of ibrutinib treatment. CDR3 in DNA: TGTGCCAGCAGTTCCGCACGCTACACCGGGGAGCTGTTTTTT. Its translation: CASSSARYTGELFF.